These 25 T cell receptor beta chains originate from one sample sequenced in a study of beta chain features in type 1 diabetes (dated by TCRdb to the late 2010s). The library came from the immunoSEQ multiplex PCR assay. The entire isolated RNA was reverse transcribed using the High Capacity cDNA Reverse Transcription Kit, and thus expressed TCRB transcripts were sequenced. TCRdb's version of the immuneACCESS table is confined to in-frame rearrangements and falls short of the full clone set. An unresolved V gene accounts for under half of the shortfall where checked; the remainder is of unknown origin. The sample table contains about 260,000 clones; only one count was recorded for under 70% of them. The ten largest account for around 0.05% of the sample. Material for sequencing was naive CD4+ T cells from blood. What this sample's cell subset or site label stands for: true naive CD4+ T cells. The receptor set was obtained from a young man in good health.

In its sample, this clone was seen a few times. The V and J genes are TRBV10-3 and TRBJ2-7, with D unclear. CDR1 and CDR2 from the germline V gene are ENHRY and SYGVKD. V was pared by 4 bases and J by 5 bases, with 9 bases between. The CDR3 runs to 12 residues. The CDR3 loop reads CAISGAVDEQYF. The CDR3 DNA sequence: TGTGCCATCAGTGGGGCCGTGGACGAGCAGTACTTC.

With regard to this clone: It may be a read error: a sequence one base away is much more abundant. Here the CDR3 DNA reads TGTGCCAGCAGCTTGACAGATACGCAGTATTTT. It specifies CASSLTDTQYF. The chain has TRBV5-6 and TRBJ2-3; D uncertain. Per the germline V gene, CDR1 is SGHDT and CDR2 is YYEEEE. V was clipped by 1 base and J by 3 bases, with 0 bases between them. This CDR3 is 11 amino acids long.

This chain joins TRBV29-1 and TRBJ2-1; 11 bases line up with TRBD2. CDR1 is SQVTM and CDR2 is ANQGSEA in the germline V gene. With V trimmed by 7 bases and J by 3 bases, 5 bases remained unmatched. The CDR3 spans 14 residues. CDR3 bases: TGCAGCGCACGACTAGCGGGAATCTACAATGAGCAGTTCTTC. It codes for CSARLAGIYNEQFF.

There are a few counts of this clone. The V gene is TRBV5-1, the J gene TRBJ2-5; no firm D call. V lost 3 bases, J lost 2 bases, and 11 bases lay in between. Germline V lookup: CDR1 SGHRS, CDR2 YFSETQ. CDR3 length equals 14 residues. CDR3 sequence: CASSWTGVQETQYF. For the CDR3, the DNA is TGCGCCAGCAGCTGGACGGGTGTACAAGAGACCCAGTACTTC. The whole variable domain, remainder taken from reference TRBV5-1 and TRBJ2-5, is KAGVTQTPRYLIKTRGQQVTLSCSPISGHRSVSWYQQTPGQGLQFLFEYFSETQRNKGNFPGRFSGRQFSNSRSEMNVSTLELGDSALYLCASSWTGVQETQYFGPGTRLLVL.

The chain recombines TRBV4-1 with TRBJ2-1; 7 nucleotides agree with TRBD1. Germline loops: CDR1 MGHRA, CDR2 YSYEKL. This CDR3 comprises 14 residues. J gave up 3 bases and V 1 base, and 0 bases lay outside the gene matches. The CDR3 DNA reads TGCGCCAGCAGCCAAGGGGACAGCTACAATGAGCAGTTCTTC. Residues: CASSQGDSYNEQFF.

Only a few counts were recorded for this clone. Written as DNA, the CDR3 is TGTGCGGGGCAGGGGGCGACTAATGAAAAACTGTTTTTT. It specifies CAGQGATNEKLFF. V gene TRBV30 combines with J gene TRBJ1-4; TRBD1 matches 8 bases. The length of the CDR3 is 13 residues. Germline CDR1 GTSNPN, CDR2 SVGIG (reference sequence).

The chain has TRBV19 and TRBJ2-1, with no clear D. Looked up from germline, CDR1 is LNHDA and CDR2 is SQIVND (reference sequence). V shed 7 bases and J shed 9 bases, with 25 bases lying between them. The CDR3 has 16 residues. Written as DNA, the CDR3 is TGTGCCAGTAAACCCGCCGGAGCCTTGCGTGAACGTGAGCAGTTCTTC. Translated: CASKPAGALREREQFF.

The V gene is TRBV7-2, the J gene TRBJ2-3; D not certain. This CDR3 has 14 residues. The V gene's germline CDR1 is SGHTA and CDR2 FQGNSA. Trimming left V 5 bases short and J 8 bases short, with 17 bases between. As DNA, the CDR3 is TGTGCCAGCAGCCAGACCCGAGATTTTCCTACGCAGTATTTT. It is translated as CASSQTRDFPTQYF.

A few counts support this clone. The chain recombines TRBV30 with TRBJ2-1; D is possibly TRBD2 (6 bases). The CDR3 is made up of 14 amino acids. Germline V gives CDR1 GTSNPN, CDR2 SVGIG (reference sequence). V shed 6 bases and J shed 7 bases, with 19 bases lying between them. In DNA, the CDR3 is TGTGCCTGTTTGCTGGGCGGGAACGGTAATGAGCAGTTCTTC. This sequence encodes CACLLGGNGNEQFF.

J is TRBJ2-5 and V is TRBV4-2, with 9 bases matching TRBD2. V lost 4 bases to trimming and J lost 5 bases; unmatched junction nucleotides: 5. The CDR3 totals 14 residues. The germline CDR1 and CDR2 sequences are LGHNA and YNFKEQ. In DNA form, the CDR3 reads TGTGCCAGCAGCCGGGGGACTAGCCTGGAGACCCAGTACTTC. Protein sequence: CASSRGTSLETQYF.

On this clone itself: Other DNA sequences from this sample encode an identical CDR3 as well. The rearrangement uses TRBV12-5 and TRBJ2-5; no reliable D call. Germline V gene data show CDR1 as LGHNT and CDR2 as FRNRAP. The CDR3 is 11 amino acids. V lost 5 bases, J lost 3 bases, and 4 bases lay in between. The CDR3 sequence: CASGLEETQYF. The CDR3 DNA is TGTGCTAGTGGTCTAGAAGAGACCCAGTACTTC.

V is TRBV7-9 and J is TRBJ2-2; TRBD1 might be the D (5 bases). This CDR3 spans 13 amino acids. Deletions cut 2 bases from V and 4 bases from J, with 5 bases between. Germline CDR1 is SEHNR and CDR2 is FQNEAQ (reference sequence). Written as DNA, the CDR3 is TGTGCCAGCAGCTTAAGGGGCACCGGGGAGCTGTTTTTT. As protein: CASSLRGTGELFF.

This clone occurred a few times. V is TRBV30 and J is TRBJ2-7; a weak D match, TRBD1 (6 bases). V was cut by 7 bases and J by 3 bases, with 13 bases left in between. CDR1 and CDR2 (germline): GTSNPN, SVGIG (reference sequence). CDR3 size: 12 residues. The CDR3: CASDDRNYEQYF. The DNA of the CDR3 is TGTGCCTCCGATGACAGGAACTACGAGCAGTACTTC.

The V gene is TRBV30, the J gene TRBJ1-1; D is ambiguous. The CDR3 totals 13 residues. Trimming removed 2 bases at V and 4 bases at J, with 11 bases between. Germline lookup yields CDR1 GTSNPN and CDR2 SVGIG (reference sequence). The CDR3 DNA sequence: TGTGCCTGGAGTCGGGAGCGGGGCACTGAAGCTTTCTTT. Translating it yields CAWSRERGTEAFF. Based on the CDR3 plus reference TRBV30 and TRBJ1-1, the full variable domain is SQTIHQWPATLVQPVGSPLSLECTVEGTSNPNLYWYRQAAGRGLQLLFYSVGIGQISSEVPQNLSASRPQDRQFILSSKKLLLSDSGFYLCAWSRERGTEAFFGQGTRLTVV.

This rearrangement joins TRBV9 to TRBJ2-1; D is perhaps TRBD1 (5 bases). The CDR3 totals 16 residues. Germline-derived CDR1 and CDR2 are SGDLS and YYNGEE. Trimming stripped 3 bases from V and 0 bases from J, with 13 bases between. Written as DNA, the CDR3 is TGTGCCAGCAGCGCCTCAGGGTCCTCCTCCTACAATGAGCAGTTCTTC. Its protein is CASSASGSSSYNEQFF.

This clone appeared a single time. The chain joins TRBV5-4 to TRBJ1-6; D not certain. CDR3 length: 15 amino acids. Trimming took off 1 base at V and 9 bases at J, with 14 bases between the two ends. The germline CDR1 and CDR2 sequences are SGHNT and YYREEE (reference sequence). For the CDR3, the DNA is TGTGCCAGCAGCTTGTACTTGTCGGGAGCTTCACCCCTCCACTTT. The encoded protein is CASSLYLSGASPLHF.

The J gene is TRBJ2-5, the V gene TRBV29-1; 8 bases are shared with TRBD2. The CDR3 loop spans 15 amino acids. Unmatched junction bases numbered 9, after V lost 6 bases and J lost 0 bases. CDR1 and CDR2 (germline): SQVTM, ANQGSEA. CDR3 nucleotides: TGCAGCGTCTTTGTTCGCGGGAGGTACCAAGAGACCCAGTACTTC. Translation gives CSVFVRGRYQETQYF.

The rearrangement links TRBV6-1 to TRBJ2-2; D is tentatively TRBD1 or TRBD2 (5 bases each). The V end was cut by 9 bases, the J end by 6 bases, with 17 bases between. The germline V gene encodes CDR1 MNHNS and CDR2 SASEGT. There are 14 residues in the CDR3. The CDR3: CASSGTRVSGELFF. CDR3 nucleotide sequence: TGTGCCAGTTCCGGGACCCGAGTGTCCGGGGAGCTGTTTTTT.

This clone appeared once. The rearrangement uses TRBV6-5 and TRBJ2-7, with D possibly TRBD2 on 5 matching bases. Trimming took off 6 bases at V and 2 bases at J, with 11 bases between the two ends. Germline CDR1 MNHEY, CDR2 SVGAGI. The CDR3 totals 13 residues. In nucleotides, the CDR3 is TGTGCCAGCAGCTCTGCGGGCACCTACGAGCAGTACTTC. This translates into CASSSAGTYEQYF.

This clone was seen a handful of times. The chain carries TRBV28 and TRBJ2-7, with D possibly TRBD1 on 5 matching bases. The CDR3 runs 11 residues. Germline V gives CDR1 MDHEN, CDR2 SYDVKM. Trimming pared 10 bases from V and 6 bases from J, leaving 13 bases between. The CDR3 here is CATDPGREQYF. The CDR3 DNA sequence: TGTGCCACGGACCCAGGGCGCGAGCAGTACTTC.

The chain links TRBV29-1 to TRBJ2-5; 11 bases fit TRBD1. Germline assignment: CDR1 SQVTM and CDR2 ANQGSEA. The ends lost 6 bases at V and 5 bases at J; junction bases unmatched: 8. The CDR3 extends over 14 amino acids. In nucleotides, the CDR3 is TGCAGCGTCATAGGACAGGGGGCGCGGGAGACCCAGTACTTC. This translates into CSVIGQGARETQYF.

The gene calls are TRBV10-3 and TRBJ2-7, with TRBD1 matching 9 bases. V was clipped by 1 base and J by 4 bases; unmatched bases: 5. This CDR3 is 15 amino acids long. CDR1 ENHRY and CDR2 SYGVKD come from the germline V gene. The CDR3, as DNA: TGTGCCATCAGTGAGTTGGGACAGGGAACGTACGAGCAGTACTTC. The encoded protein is CAISELGQGTYEQYF.

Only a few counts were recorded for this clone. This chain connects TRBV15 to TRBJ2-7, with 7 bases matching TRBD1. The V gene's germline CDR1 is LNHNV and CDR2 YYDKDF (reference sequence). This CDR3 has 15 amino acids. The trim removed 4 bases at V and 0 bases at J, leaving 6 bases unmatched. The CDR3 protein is CATSTGGRSSYEQYF. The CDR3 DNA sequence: TGTGCCACCAGCACAGGGGGACGAAGCTCCTACGAGCAGTACTTC.

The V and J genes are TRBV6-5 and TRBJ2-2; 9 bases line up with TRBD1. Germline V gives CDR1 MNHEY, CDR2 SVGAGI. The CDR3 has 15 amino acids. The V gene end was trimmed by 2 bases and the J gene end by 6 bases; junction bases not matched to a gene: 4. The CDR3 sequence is CASSYTHRGPGELFF. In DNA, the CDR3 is TGTGCCAGCAGTTACACACACAGGGGGCCCGGGGAGCTGTTTTTT.

For the CDR3, the DNA is TGTGCCAGCAGCTTAGCAGTTAGCGGAAGCAGGGTTACGCAGTATTTT. The encoded protein is CASSLAVSGSRVTQYF. This chain links TRBV7-2 with TRBJ2-3, with a tentative D call TRBD2 (6 bases). The CDR3 consists of 16 residues. V was trimmed by 0 bases and J by 8 bases, leaving 18 bases between them. CDR1 SGHTA and CDR2 FQGNSA come from the germline V gene.